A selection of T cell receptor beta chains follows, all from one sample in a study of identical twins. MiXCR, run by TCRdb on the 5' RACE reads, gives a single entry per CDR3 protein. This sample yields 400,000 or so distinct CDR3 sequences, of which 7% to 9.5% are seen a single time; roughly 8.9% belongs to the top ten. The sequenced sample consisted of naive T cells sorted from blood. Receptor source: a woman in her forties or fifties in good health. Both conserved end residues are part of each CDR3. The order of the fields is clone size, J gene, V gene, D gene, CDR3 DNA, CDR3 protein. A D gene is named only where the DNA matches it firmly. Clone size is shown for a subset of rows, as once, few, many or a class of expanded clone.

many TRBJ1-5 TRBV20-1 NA TGCAGTGCTAGCAGTCAGGCCGGAGGGTGGGATAGCAATCAGCCCCAGCATTTT CSASSQAGGWDSNQPQHF
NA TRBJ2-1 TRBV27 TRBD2 TGTGCCAGCAGACCTCTAGCGGGAGGCACCCTAGAGCAGTTCTTC CASRPLAGGTLEQFF
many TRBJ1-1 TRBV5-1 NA TGCGCCAGCAGCCTAGGACAGTCAGGCACTGAAGCTTTCTTT CASSLGQSGTEAFF
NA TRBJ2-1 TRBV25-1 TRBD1 TGTGCCAGCAGTGAACCCAGGGGGGAGCAGTTCTTC CASSEPRGEQFF
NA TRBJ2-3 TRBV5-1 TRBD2 TGCGCCAGCAAACTAGCGGGTGGACAAGATACGCAGTATTTT CASKLAGGQDTQYF
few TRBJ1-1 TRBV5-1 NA TGCGCCAGCAGCTTGGGGACAAAAGGTGAAGCTTTCTTT CASSLGTKGEAFF
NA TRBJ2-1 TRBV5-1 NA TGCGCCAGCAGCTTGGGGCTAACCCGAATAAACTACAATGAGCAGTTCTTC CASSLGLTRINYNEQFF
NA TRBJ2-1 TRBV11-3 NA TGTGCCAGCAGCCCCGGGACCTATGAGCAGTTCTTC CASSPGTYEQFF
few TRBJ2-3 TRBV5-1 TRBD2 TGCGCCAGCAGCTTGACCCTAGCGGGAGATATGGCAGATACGCAGTATTTT CASSLTLAGDMADTQYF
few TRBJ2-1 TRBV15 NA TGTGCCACCAGCAGAGGAGGACAGTGGGGGGGAAATGAGCAGTTCTTC CATSRGGQWGGNEQFF
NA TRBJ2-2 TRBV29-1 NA TGCAGCTGGAGGGATCCCAACACCGGGGAGCTGTTTTTT CSWRDPNTGELFF
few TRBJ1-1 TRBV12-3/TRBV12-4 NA TGTGCCAACAGACGGGGGAGTACTGAAGCTTTCTTT CANRRGSTEAFF
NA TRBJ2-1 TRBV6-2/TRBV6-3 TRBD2 TGTGCCAGCAGCTCCCCACACACGTGGGGACTAGCGGGAGTTGAGCAGTTCTTC CASSSPHTWGLAGVEQFF
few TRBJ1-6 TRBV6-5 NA TGTGCCAGCAGTTACGCTGGGAGACTGGGTAATTCACCCCTCCACTTT CASSYAGRLGNSPLHF
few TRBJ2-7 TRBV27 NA TGTGCCAGCAGCACCTTCCGAGGGCCCTCCTACGAGCAGTACTTC CASSTFRGPSYEQYF
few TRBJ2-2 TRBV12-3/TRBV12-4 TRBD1 TGTGCCAGCAGTTCGTGGGGGCCCCCCGGGACAGGGGGCCCCGGCGGGAGGGCCGGGGAGCTGTTTTTT CASSSWGPPGTGGPGGRAGELFF
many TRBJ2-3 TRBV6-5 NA TGTGCCAGCAGCCGGAGCCCAGATACGCAGTATTTT CASSRSPDTQYF
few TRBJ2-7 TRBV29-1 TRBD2 TGCAGCGTTGAGGGGACTAGCGGTTCTGCCTCCCTGGGCGAGCAGTACTTC CSVEGTSGSASLGEQYF
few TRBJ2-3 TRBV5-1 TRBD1 TGCGCCAGCAGCTTGGGGGACAGGATTTCAGATACGCAGTATTTT CASSLGDRISDTQYF
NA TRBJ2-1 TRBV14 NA TGTGCCAGCAGCCAAGTGGTTAAGCAGTTCTTC CASSQVVKQFF
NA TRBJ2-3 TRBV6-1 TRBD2 TGTGCCAGCAGTCATCTAGCGGGAGGTGAGGATACGCAGTATTTT CASSHLAGGEDTQYF
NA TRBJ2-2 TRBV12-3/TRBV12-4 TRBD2 TGTGCCAGCAGACAGGCGGGAGGTAACACCGGGGAGCTGTTTTTT CASRQAGGNTGELFF
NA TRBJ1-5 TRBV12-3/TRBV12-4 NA TGTGCCAGCAGTTTAGTGGGGGGTCAGCCCCAGCATTTT CASSLVGGQPQHF
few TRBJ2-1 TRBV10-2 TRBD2 TGCGCCAGCAGGCCCATAGCGGGAGGGCCGAACAATGAGCAGTTCTTC CASRPIAGGPNNEQFF
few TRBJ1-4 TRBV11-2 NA TGTGCCAGCAGCTTACCCCCAGATAGGGGTCCGATAGTAAAACTGTTTTTT CASSLPPDRGPIVKLFF
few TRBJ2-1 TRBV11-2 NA TGTGCCAGCAGCTTAGGGGCAAGGGGTGGGCAGTTCTTC CASSLGARGGQFF
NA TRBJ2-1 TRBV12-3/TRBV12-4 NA TGTGCCAGCAGGTTAATAGCGGGCAGGGGCGATGAGCAGTTCTTC CASRLIAGRGDEQFF
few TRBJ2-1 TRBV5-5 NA TGTGCCAGCATGCTAGGAGTGGGAGGGGGGAAATACAATGAGCAGTTCTTC CASMLGVGGGKYNEQFF
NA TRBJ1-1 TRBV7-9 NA TGTGCCAGCGGGCATTTAGCCCTCGAAGCTTTCTTT CASGHLALEAFF
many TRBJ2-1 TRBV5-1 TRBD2 TGCGCCAGCAGCCCGGGACTAGCGTTAAGTCTCTACAATGAGCAGTTCTTC CASSPGLALSLYNEQFF
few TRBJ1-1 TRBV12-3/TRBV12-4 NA TGTGCCAGCAGTTTAGGTTCACTCCGACTGAACACTGAAGCTTTCTTT CASSLGSLRLNTEAFF
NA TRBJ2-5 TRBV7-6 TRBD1 TGTGCCAGCAGCTTAGTCTCCCCCGACAGGGGACAAGAGACCCAGTACTTC CASSLVSPDRGQETQYF
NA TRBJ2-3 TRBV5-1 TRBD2 TGCGCCAGCAGCTCGGGAGGACTAGATGCAGATACGCAGTATTTT CASSSGGLDADTQYF
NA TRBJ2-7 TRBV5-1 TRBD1 TGCGCCAGCAGCCCTGGACAGGGATTGGACGAGCAGTACTTC CASSPGQGLDEQYF
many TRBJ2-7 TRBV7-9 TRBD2 TGTGCCAGCAGCTTACCTACGGTCCGACTAGCGGGAGTTCAACCGTACGAGCAGTACTTC CASSLPTVRLAGVQPYEQYF
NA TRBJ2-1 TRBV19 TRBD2 TGTGCCAGTAGCTCGGGACTAGGGTCCCCCTCCTACAATGAGCAGTTCTTC CASSSGLGSPSYNEQFF
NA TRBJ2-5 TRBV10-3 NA TGTGCCATCAGTGCCCCTCAACGGACCCAGTACTTC CAISAPQRTQYF
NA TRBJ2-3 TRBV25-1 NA TGTGCCAGCGCCAGCGTTACAGATACGCAGTATTTT CASASVTDTQYF
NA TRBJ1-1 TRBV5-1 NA TGCGCCAGCAGCTTTTCCGGGACTTCAAACACTGAAGCTTTCTTT CASSFSGTSNTEAFF
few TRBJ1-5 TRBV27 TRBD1 TGTGCCAGCAGCACCACGTTTCGACAGGGTTTTATAGAGCCCCAGCATTTT CASSTTFRQGFIEPQHF
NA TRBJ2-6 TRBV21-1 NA TGTGCCAGCAGCAAAGAAACAGGCTCTGGGGCCAACGTCCTGACTTTC CASSKETGSGANVLTF
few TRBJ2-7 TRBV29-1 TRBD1 TGCAGCGTTGGATACAGGGGGAGGTACGAGCAGTACTTC CSVGYRGRYEQYF
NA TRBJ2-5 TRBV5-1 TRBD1 TGCGCCAGCAGCTTGGCCGGGACAGGGGGCCAAGAGACCCAGTACTTC CASSLAGTGGQETQYF
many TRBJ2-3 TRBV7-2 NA TGTGCCAGCAGCTTTTCACTCGCAGGAGATACGCAGTATTTT CASSFSLAGDTQYF
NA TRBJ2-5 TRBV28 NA TGTGCCAGCAGACGGAGCGGTGGCCAAGAGACCCAGTACTTC CASRRSGGQETQYF
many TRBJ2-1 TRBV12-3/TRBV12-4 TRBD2 TGTGCCAGCAGCCGGCGCCTCGGGACTAGCGGGTACAATGAGCAGTTCTTC CASSRRLGTSGYNEQFF
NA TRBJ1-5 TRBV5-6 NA TGTGCCAGCAGTAGGGGCTGGGAGCCCCAGCATTTT CASSRGWEPQHF
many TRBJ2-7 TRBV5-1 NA TGCGCCAGCAGCTTGGTTTTTCGGGGGACATACGAGCAGTACTTC CASSLVFRGTYEQYF
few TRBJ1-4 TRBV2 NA TGTGCCAGCAGGCCCCCGGGACTTACAACTAATGAAAAACTGTTTTTT CASRPPGLTTNEKLFF
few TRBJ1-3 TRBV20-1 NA TGCAGTGCAAGGACCTCTGGAAACACCATATATTTT CSARTSGNTIYF
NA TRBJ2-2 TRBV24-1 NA TGTGCCACCAGTGACAGACAAACGAACACCGGGGAGCTGTTTTTT CATSDRQTNTGELFF
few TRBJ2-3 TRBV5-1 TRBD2 TGCGCCAGCGGAACTAGCGGGACTAGCACAGATACGCAGTATTTT CASGTSGTSTDTQYF
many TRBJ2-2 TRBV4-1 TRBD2 TGCGCCAGCAACGGGCTAGGCGGGAGGGCCTTTAGCACCGGGGAGCTGTTTTTT CASNGLGGRAFSTGELFF
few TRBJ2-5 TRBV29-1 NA TGCAGCGCCTCCTGGGTGACCCAGTACTTC CSASWVTQYF